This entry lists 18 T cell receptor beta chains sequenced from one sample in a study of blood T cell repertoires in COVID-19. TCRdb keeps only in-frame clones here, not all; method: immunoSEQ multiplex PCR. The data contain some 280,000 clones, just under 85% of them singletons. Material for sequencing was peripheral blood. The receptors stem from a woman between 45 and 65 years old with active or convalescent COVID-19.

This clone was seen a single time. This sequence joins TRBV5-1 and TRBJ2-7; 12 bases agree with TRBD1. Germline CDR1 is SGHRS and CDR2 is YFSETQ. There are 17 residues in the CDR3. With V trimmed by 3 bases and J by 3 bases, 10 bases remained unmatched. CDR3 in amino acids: CASSSGTGGNFYYEQYF. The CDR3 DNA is TGCGCCAGCAGCTCCGGGACAGGGGGCAATTTCTACTACGAGCAGTACTTC. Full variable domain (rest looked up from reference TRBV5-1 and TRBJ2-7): KAGVTQTPRYLIKTRGQQVTLSCSPISGHRSVSWYQQTPGQGLQFLFEYFSETQRNKGNFPGRFSGRQFSNSRSEMNVSTLELGDSALYLCASSSGTGGNFYYEQYFGPGTRLTVT.

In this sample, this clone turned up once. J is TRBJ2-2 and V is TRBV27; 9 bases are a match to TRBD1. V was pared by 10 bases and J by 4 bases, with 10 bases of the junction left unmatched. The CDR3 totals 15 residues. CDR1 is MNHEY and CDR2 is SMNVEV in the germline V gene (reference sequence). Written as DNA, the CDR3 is TGTGCCACCCAACCGGGACAGGGATTCACCGGGGAGCTGTTTTTT. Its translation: CATQPGQGFTGELFF.

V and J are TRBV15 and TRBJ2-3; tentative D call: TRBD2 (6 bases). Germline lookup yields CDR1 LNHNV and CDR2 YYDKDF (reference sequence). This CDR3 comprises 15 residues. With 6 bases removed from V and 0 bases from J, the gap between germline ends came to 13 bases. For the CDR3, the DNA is TGTGCCACCAGTAGGCGGGGACTCAGCACAGATACGCAGTATTTT. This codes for CATSRRGLSTDTQYF. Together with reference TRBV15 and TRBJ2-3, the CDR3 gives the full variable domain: DAMVIQNPRYQVTQFGKPVTLSCSQTLNHNVMYWYQQKSSQAPKLLFHYYDKDFNNEADTPDNFQSRRPNTSFCFLDIRSPGLGDTAMYLCATSRRGLSTDTQYFGPGTRLTVL.

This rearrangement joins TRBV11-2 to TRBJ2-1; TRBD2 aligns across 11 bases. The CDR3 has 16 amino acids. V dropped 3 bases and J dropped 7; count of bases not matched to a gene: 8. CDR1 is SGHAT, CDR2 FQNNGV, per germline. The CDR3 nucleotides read TGTGCCAGCAGCTTTTTAGCGGGAGGGACGGAGAATGAGCAGTTCTTC. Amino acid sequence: CASSFLAGGTENEQFF.

CDR3 bases: TGTGCCAGCCGCGGACTAGCGGGAACGTACGAGCAGTACTTC. Translating gives CASRGLAGTYEQYF. The genes are TRBV2 and TRBJ2-7, with 12 bases matching TRBD2. This CDR3 is 14 amino acids long. J was trimmed by 4 bases and V by 8 bases; bases with no gene match: 6. Germline lookup yields CDR1 SNHLY and CDR2 FYNNEI.

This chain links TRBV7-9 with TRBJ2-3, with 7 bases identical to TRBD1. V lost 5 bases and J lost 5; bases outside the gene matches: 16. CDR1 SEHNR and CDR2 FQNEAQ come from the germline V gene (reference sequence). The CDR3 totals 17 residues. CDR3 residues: CASSGPGTAIWGDTQYF. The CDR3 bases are TGTGCCAGCAGCGGTCCCGGGACAGCCATTTGGGGAGATACGCAGTATTTT. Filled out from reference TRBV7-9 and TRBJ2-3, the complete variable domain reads DTGVSQNPRHKITKRGQNVTFRCDPISEHNRLYWYRQTLGQGPEFLTYFQNEAQLEKSRLLSDRFSAERPKGSFSTLEIQRTEQGDSAMYLCASSGPGTAIWGDTQYFGPGTRLTVL.

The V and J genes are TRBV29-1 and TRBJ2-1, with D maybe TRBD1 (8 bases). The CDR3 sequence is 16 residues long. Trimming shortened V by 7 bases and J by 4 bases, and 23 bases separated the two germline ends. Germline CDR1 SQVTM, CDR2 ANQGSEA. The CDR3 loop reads CSAGGADRGFYNEQFF. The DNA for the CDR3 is TGCAGCGCTGGGGGGGCCGACAGGGGATTTTACAATGAGCAGTTCTTC.

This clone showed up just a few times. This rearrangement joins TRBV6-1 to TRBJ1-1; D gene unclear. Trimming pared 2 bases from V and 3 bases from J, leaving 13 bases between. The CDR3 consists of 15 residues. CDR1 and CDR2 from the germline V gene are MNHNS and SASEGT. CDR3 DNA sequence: TGTGCCAGCAGTGAACTGGGCCCGAGGGACACTGAAGCTTTCTTT. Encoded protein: CASSELGPRDTEAFF.

In DNA form, the CDR3 reads TGTGCCAGCAGTTTTGTGACGGGTCGGGACGAGCAGTACTTC. It is translated as CASSFVTGRDEQYF. The genes are TRBV2 and TRBJ2-7; unclear D gene. Per germline, CDR1 SNHLY and CDR2 FYNNEI. This CDR3 is built from 14 residues. V was pared by 5 bases and J by 5 bases, with 16 bases between.

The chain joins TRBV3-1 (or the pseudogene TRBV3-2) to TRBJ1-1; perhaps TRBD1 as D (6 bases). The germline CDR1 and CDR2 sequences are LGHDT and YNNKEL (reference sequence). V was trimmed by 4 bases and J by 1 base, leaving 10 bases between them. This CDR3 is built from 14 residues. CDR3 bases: TGTGCCAGCAGCCCGACAGGCCGGAACACTGAAGCTTTCTTT. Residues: CASSPTGRNTEAFF.

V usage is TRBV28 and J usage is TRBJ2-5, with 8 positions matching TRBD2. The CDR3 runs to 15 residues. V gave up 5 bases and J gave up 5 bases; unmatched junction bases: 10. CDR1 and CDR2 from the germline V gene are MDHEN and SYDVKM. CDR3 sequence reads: CASSGGLAVRETQYF. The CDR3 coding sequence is TGTGCCAGCAGTGGAGGACTAGCTGTCCGGGAGACCCAGTACTTC. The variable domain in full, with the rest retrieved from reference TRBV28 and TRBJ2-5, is DVKVTQSSRYLVKRTGEKVFLECVQDMDHENMFWYRQDPGLGLRLIYFSYDVKMKEKGDIPEGYSVSREKKERFSLILESASTNQTSMYLCASSGGLAVRETQYFGPGTRLLVL.

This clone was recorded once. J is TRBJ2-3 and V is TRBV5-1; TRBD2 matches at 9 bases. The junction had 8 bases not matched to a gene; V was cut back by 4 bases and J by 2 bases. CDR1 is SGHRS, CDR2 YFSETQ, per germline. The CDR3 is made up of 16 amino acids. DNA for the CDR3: TGCGCCAGCAGCGTTGCGGGAGGGCCGGTCACAGATACGCAGTATTTT. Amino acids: CASSVAGGPVTDTQYF.

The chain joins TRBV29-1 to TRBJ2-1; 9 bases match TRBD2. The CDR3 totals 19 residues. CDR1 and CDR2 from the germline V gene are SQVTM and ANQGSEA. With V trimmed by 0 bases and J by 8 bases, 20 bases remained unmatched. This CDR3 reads CSVEERRVLGSGSVDEQFF. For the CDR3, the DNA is TGCAGCGTTGAAGAAAGGAGGGTCCTGGGTAGCGGGAGTGTAGATGAGCAGTTCTTC.

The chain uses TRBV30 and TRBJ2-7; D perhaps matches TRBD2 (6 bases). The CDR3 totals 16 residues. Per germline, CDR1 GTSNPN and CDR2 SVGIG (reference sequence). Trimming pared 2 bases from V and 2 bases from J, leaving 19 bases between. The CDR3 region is CAWSPPPGLMTYEQYF. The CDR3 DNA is TGTGCCTGGAGTCCCCCACCGGGACTGATGACCTACGAGCAGTACTTC.

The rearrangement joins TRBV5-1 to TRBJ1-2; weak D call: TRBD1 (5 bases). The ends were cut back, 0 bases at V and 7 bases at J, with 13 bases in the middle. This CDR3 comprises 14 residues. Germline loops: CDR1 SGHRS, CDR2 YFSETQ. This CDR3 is CASSLDRSMGGYTF. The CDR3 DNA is TGCGCCAGCAGCTTGGACAGGAGTATGGGTGGCTACACCTTC.

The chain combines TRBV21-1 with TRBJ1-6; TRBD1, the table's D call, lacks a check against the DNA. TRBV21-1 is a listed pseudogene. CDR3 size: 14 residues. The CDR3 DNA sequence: TGTGCTACCCCATTACAGGGATATAATTTGCCCCTCCACTTT. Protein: CATPLQGYNLPLHF.

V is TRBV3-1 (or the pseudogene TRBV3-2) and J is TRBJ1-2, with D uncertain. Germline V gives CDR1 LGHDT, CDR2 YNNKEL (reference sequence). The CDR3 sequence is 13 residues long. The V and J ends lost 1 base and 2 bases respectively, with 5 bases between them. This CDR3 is CASSQVRNYGYTF. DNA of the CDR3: TGTGCCAGCAGCCAAGTCCGGAACTATGGCTACACCTTC.

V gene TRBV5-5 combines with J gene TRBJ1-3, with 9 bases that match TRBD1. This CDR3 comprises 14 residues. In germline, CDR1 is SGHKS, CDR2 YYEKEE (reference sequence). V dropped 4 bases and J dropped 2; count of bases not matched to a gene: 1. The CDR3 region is CASSRTGAGNTIYF. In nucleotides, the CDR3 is TGTGCCAGCAGCCGGACAGGGGCTGGAAACACCATATATTTT.